This T cell receptor (beta chain) was recovered during a study of CD8 T cells in ankylosing spondylitis. This clonotype was observed a handful of times. The antigen is not known. Quantitative 5'-RACE with molecular barcodes produced the TCR beta libraries. TCRdb passed the 5' RACE reads through MiXCR, listing each CDR3 protein once. This sample yields about 330,000 distinct CDR3 sequences, of which 8% are seen a single time; 13% to 15% belongs to the top ten. Trimming shortened V by 1 base and J by 4 bases, and 13 bases separated the two germline ends. From germline, CDR1 is MNHNS and CDR2 SASEGT. The CDR3 is 15 residues long. The study, taken as a whole, reports: What seemed typical of ankylosing spondylitis blood was a TCR beta motif built from roughly eight highly homologous variants.

The TCR sequence derives from a male donor with ankylosing spondylitis. The sequenced sample consisted of blood, either unsorted or a sorted T cell fraction (not recorded which). V is TRBV6-1 and J is TRBJ1-2; tentatively, D is TRBD1 (6 bases). The CDR3 DNA sequence: TGTGCCAGCAGTGAAGGTCCAGGGGACGCCTATGGCTACACCTTC. Protein sequence: CASSEGPGDAYGYTF.